This is a list of T cell receptor beta chains from one sample in a study of Ad26.COV2.S vaccination and SARS-CoV-2 variants. This table comes from immunoSEQ multiplex PCR, and its TCRdb copy is limited to in-frame clones, with some not included. The sample records hundreds of thousands of clones, 92% being singletons. The starting material was peripheral blood, obtained in a trial of Ad26.COV2.S vaccine versus placebo. These receptors were taken from a person between 18 and 59 years old who received the Ad26.COV2.S COVID-19 vaccine or a placebo. Each CDR3 is given with its conserved first and last residue. The D gene is left open where the match is weak. Where a row states a size, it is once, few, many or the class of an expanded clone; other rows omit it.

j_gene,abundance,d_gene,v_gene,CDR3aa,CDR3nt
TRBJ1-5,-,-,TRBV6-5,CASSPQGHQPQHF,TGTGCCAGCAGTCCACAGGGCCATCAGCCCCAGCATTTT
TRBJ2-2,-,-,TRBV7-9,CASSLSQGGTGELFF,TGTGCCAGCAGCTTATCACAGGGTGGCACCGGGGAGCTGTTTTTT
TRBJ2-7,-,TRBD1,TRBV29-1,CSARTGAPTEQYF,TGCAGCGCCCGGACAGGGGCCCCTACGGAGCAGTACTTC
TRBJ2-2,-,TRBD2,TRBV6-5,CASSYPGGGTGELFF,TGTGCCAGCAGTTATCCGGGGGGTGGCACCGGGGAGCTGTTTTTT
TRBJ1-4,-,-,TRBV4-3,CASSQDRAGSATNEKLFF,TGCGCCAGCAGCCAAGATAGGGCAGGGTCGGCAACTAATGAAAAACTGTTTTTT
TRBJ2-2,once,-,TRBV4-3,CASSQDRAGTGELFF,TGCGCCAGCAGCCAAGACAGGGCAGGGACCGGGGAGCTGTTTTTT
TRBJ2-1,-,-,TRBV6-5,CASSPTPSEQFF,TGTGCCAGCAGCCCCACCCCATCGGAGCAGTTCTTC
TRBJ2-1,-,TRBD2,TRBV29-1,CSGSGGTYNEQFF,TGCAGCGGGTCGGGGGGAACCTACAATGAGCAGTTCTTC
TRBJ2-3,-,-,TRBV5-4,CASSLPQGMARTDTQYF,TGTGCCAGCAGCCTGCCCCAGGGGATGGCAAGAACAGATACGCAGTATTTT
TRBJ2-4,-,-,TRBV7-8,CASGFVNIQYF,TGTGCCAGCGGGTTCGTAAACATTCAGTACTTC
TRBJ2-2,-,TRBD1,TRBV7-6,CASSPRTGGGGELFF,TGTGCCAGCAGCCCCCGGACAGGGGGCGGCGGGGAGCTGTTTTTT
TRBJ1-5,-,TRBD1,TRBV28,CASSGGTGWISQPQHF,TGTGCCAGCAGTGGGGGGACAGGGTGGATCAGTCAGCCCCAGCATTTT